These 30 T cell receptor beta chains originate from one sample sequenced in a study of T-cell reconstitution after alpha-beta-depleted transplantation in children. A library of TCRbeta sequences, prepared with unique molecular identifiers, was generated. TCRdb itself ran the PCR reads through MiXCR, one entry per CDR3 protein. This sample has about 440,000 distinct CDR3 sequences; 43% occur once, and the top ten carry 27%. This material consisted of PBMCs, taken before TCRalphabeta/CD19-depleted stem cell transplant. The receptors derive from a girl aged 2 to 9 with aplastic anemia, due to receive a stem cell transplant.

This clonotype showed up just a few times. The V gene is TRBV19, the J gene TRBJ2-3, with TRBD1 identical over 10 bases. Trimming removed 8 bases from V and 3 bases from J; junction bases left unmatched: 5. The CDR3 runs 14 residues. CDR1 is LNHDA and CDR2 is SQIVND in the germline V gene (reference sequence). The CDR3 DNA is TGTGCCAGTTGGTCGGGACAGGGGACAGATACGCAGTATTTT. It encodes CASWSGQGTDTQYF. Variable domain in full (rest from reference TRBV19 and TRBJ2-3): DGGITQSPKYLFRKEGQNVTLSCEQNLNHDAMYWYRQDPGQGLRLIYYSQIVNDFQKGDIAEGYSVSREKKESFPLTVTSAQKNPTAFYLCASWSGQGTDTQYFGPGTRLTVL.

The chain carries TRBV7-9 and TRBJ2-3, with 12 bases identical to TRBD1. The CDR3 is 16 residues long. J was trimmed by 4 bases and V by 6 bases; bases with no gene match: 8. Germline V gives CDR1 SEHNR, CDR2 FQNEAQ (reference sequence). CDR3 DNA sequence: TGTGCCAGCAGTTATATCGGGACAGGGGGCCCAGATACGCAGTATTTT. This translates into CASSYIGTGGPDTQYF.

This clonotype was detected many times. The rearrangement joins TRBV6-2 or TRBV6-3 to TRBJ2-7; 8 nucleotides line up with TRBD2. CDR1 and CDR2 from the germline V gene are MNHEY and SVGEGT. Germline trimming cut 11 bases from V and 3 bases from J; bases unmatched to any gene: 9. The CDR3 covers 13 residues. The CDR3 loop reads CAPGSTSGYEQYF. The CDR3 coding sequence is TGTGCCCCTGGGTCAACTAGCGGCTACGAGCAGTACTTC.

The V call is TRBV11-1, the J call TRBJ2-3, with D tentatively TRBD2 (5 bases). Germline V gene lookup returns CDR1 SGHAT and CDR2 FQDESV (reference sequence). The germline V and J ends were trimmed by 6 bases and 7 bases, with 20 bases remaining between them. This CDR3 is 15 amino acids long. The CDR3 region has the DNA TGTGCCAGCAGACCAAAGCAAGGGAGCATAAATACGCAGTATTTT. Protein: CASRPKQGSINTQYF.

The sample holds many counts of this clonotype. The rearrangement joins TRBV27 to TRBJ1-3, with D uncertain. The V end lost 5 bases, the J end lost 0 bases, and 14 bases lay between the germline ends. This CDR3 spans 16 amino acids. CDR1 is MNHEY, CDR2 SMNVEV, per germline (reference sequence). The CDR3: CASSPYKFSSGNTIYF. DNA for the CDR3: TGTGCCAGCAGTCCTTACAAGTTTTCCTCTGGAAACACCATATATTTT.

This clonotype turned up a few times. The CDR3 bases are TGTGCCAGCAGAAGTCAACCTATTGCCTACGAGCAGTACTTC. Translated: CASRSQPIAYEQYF. This chain links TRBV28 with TRBJ2-7; D is ambiguous. Per germline, CDR1 MDHEN and CDR2 SYDVKM. V lost 6 bases to trimming and J lost 2 bases, with 14 bases between them. CDR3 length: 14 amino acids.

The V gene is TRBV7-9, the J gene TRBJ2-2, with D maybe TRBD2 (6 bases). V shed 10 bases and J shed 0 bases, with 12 bases lying between them. Germline CDR1 and CDR2: SEHNR and FQNEAQ (reference sequence). The CDR3 extends over 14 amino acids. The CDR3 nucleotides are TGTGCCACCAGAGCGGGCCCGAACACCGGGGAGCTGTTTTTT. As protein: CATRAGPNTGELFF.

The chain combines TRBV7-6 with TRBJ1-4; weak D call: TRBD1 (6 bases). This CDR3 is built from 14 residues. Trimming removed 1 base at V and 7 bases at J, with 10 bases between. CDR1 and CDR2 from the germline V gene are SGHVS and FNYEAQ. CDR3 sequence reads: CASSLEGDAEKLFF. CDR3 DNA: TGTGCCAGCAGCTTAGAGGGGGACGCTGAAAAACTGTTTTTT.

The V call is TRBV4-1, the J call TRBJ2-3, with 14 bases identical to TRBD2. V lost 0 bases, J lost 8 bases, and 4 bases stayed unmatched. The germline V gene has CDR1 MGHRA and CDR2 YSYEKL. There are 16 residues in the CDR3. The CDR3 region has the DNA TGCGCCAGCAGCCAAGAGACTAGCGGGGGGGCTGGTACGCAGTATTTT. Its translation is CASSQETSGGAGTQYF.

CDR3 sequence reads: CASSQSGQAADTQYF. The CDR3 region has the DNA TGTGCCAGCAGCCAAAGCGGCCAAGCAGCAGATACGCAGTATTTT. The J gene is TRBJ2-3, the V gene TRBV4-2, with a tentative D call TRBD2 (5 bases). Germline values: CDR1 LGHNA, CDR2 YNFKEQ. The ends were cut back, 2 bases at V and 4 bases at J, with 13 bases in the middle. CDR3 size: 15 residues.

The sample holds one count of this clonotype. The gene calls are TRBV5-6 and TRBJ1-4, with D unclear. This CDR3 contains 17 residues. Germline loops: CDR1 SGHDT, CDR2 YYEEEE. V shed 3 bases and J shed 0 bases, with 15 bases lying between them. The CDR3: CASSSSPVEATNEKLFF. CDR3 nucleotide sequence: TGTGCCAGCAGCTCTTCGCCAGTGGAAGCAACTAATGAAAAACTGTTTTTT.

As regards this clonotype: Being one base from a much bigger clone, this may be a read error. The J gene is TRBJ2-3, the V gene TRBV27; D remains ambiguous. CDR3 size: 11 residues. CDR1 and CDR2 from the germline V gene are MNHEY and SMNVEV (reference sequence). The CDR3 coding sequence is TGTGGCAGCAGGTGGGGTCTCGTAACGTATTTT. Translated, it gives CGSRWGLVTYF.

The V call is TRBV20-1, the J call TRBJ2-2; D not certain. The CDR3 is made up of 14 amino acids. Germline V lookup: CDR1 DFQATT, CDR2 SNEGSKA (reference sequence). V was pared by 3 bases and J by 9 bases, with 17 bases between. The CDR3: CSASPGPIHRELFF. The CDR3, as DNA: TGCAGTGCTAGTCCAGGCCCAATACACCGGGAGCTGTTTTTT.

J is TRBJ1-4 and V is TRBV20-1; 8 bases agree with TRBD1. V shed 6 bases, J shed 7 bases, and the junction held 7 bases outside the gene matches. This CDR3 has 13 residues. Germline-derived CDR1 and CDR2 are DFQATT and SNEGSKA (reference sequence). The CDR3: CSAGQGRSEKLFF. The CDR3 nucleotides read TGCAGTGCAGGACAGGGAAGGTCTGAAAAACTGTTTTTT.

The V gene is TRBV5-1, the J gene TRBJ2-7; tentative D call: TRBD1 (5 bases). Deletions cut 4 bases from V and 0 bases from J, with 14 bases between. The germline CDR1 and CDR2 sequences are SGHRS and YFSETQ. CDR3 length equals 15 residues. The CDR3 DNA follows: TGCGCCAGCAGCGCCAGGGTTGTGGGCTCCTACGAGCAGTACTTC. Its protein product is CASSARVVGSYEQYF. The variable domain in full, completed from reference TRBV5-1 and TRBJ2-7, reads KAGVTQTPRYLIKTRGQQVTLSCSPISGHRSVSWYQQTPGQGLQFLFEYFSETQRNKGNFPGRFSGRQFSNSRSEMNVSTLELGDSALYLCASSARVVGSYEQYFGPGTRLTVT.

This clonotype was picked up many times. This chain joins TRBV20-1 and TRBJ2-5, with 7 bases matching TRBD2. The J segment lost 9 bases and the V segment lost 5 bases, leaving 15 bases of the junction unmatched. The CDR3 contains 14 residues. The germline CDR1 and CDR2 sequences are DFQATT and SNEGSKA (reference sequence). The CDR3 sequence is CSALALGRVWAQYF. CDR3 DNA: TGCAGTGCTTTAGCCCTGGGGAGGGTCTGGGCCCAGTACTTC.

This clonotype was seen a handful of times. The rearrangement links TRBV6-5 to TRBJ2-5; 10 bases line up with TRBD2. Germline V CDR1 and CDR2: MNHEY, SVGAGI. V trimming: 4 bases; J trimming: 5 bases; junction bases outside the gene matches: 7. CDR3 length: 15 residues. This CDR3 is CASSSPSGGRETQYF. CDR3 DNA sequence: TGTGCCAGCAGTTCTCCTAGCGGGGGAAGGGAGACCCAGTACTTC.

The rearrangement uses TRBV20-1 and TRBJ2-5; either TRBD1 or TRBD2 may fit D (5 bases each). This CDR3 spans 13 amino acids. The germline V gene has CDR1 DFQATT and CDR2 SNEGSKA (reference sequence). Between the trimmed V and J ends, which lost 5 bases and 1 base, there was a span of 11 bases. CDR3 in amino acids: CSAGTTPQETQYF. The CDR3 region has the DNA TGCAGTGCTGGGACGACACCCCAAGAGACCCAGTACTTC.

This clonotype was found many times. The chain joins TRBV20-1 to TRBJ2-1, with D uncertain. CDR1 is DFQATT and CDR2 is SNEGSKA in the germline V gene (reference sequence). The CDR3 covers 11 residues. V dropped 4 bases and J dropped 4 bases, with 5 bases sitting between them. The CDR3 sequence is CSAKRYNEQFF. In nucleotides, the CDR3 is TGCAGTGCTAAAAGATACAATGAGCAGTTCTTC.

Ten or more counts support this clonotype. This rearrangement joins TRBV2 to TRBJ1-4; D remains unclear. Trimming pared 7 bases from V and 7 bases from J, leaving 16 bases between. CDR3 length: 14 amino acids. The germline gives CDR1 SNHLY, CDR2 FYNNEI. CDR3 amino acids: CASTGASTSEKLFF. The CDR3 DNA reads TGTGCCAGCACGGGAGCGTCAACGAGTGAAAAACTGTTTTTT. Complete variable domain (other parts from reference TRBV2 and TRBJ1-4): EPEVTQTPSHQVTQMGQEVILRCVPISNHLYFYWYRQILGQKVEFLVSFYNNEISEKSEIFDDQFSVERPDGSNFTLKIRSTKLEDSAMYFCASTGASTSEKLFFGSGTQLSVL.

This clonotype was counted between two and nine times. The chain employs TRBV5-1 and TRBJ2-2, with D perhaps assigned TRBD1 or TRBD2 (6 bases each). V was cut by 6 bases and J by 0 bases, with 15 bases left in between. Germline-derived CDR1 and CDR2 are SGHRS and YFSETQ. The CDR3 sequence is 16 residues long. The CDR3 sequence is CASTIGGGPNTGELFF. CDR3 in DNA: TGCGCCAGCACTATAGGAGGGGGTCCGAACACCGGGGAGCTGTTTTTT.

The chain carries TRBV12-3 or TRBV12-4 and TRBJ1-3; possible D gene TRBD1, 5 bases. The CDR3 totals 11 residues. V lost 3 bases and J 9 bases, leaving 6 bases between the germline ends. Here the CDR3 DNA reads TGTGCCAGCAGTTTCGGGGCCACCATATATTTT. It specifies CASSFGATIYF.

The gene calls are TRBV2 and TRBJ2-3; D gene uncertain. V lost 8 bases, J lost 1 base, and 16 bases lay in between. CDR1 and CDR2 from the germline V gene are SNHLY and FYNNEI. The CDR3 extends over 15 amino acids. CDR3 amino acids: CASSRQTGGTDTQYF. DNA for the CDR3: TGTGCCAGCTCCAGACAAACGGGTGGCACAGATACGCAGTATTTT.

This clonotype was seen once. The V and J genes are TRBV12-3 or TRBV12-4 and TRBJ2-7; no firm D call. Trimming left V 3 bases short and J 2 bases short, with 8 bases between. The CDR3 has 13 residues. The CDR3: CASSFEQTYEQYF. The CDR3 DNA is TGTGCCAGCAGTTTTGAACAGACCTACGAGCAGTACTTC.

This clonotype has just a few counts. The chain uses TRBV4-2 and TRBJ1-1, with D unclear. The CDR3 spans 13 residues. V lost 0 bases, J lost 7 bases, and 9 bases lay in between. Per the germline V gene, CDR1 is LGHNA and CDR2 is YNFKEQ. The CDR3 loop is CASSQDQAGEAFF. For the CDR3, the DNA is TGTGCCAGCAGCCAAGACCAGGCGGGTGAAGCTTTCTTT.

The chain couples TRBV5-1 to TRBJ2-7, with 9 bases lining up with TRBD1. The J segment lost 5 bases and the V segment lost 4 bases, leaving 10 bases of the junction unmatched. This CDR3 is 15 amino acids long. Germline values: CDR1 SGHRS, CDR2 YFSETQ. Here the CDR3 reads CASSLGQGRRHEQYF. CDR3 coding DNA: TGCGCCAGCAGCCTGGGACAGGGCCGTAGGCACGAGCAGTACTTC.

This clonotype turned up a few times. The V and J genes are TRBV20-1 and TRBJ2-5; D is uncertain. Trimming stripped 7 bases from V and 0 bases from J, with 15 bases between. CDR3 length: 14 amino acids. CDR1 is DFQATT, CDR2 SNEGSKA, per germline (reference sequence). CDR3 DNA: TGCAGTGTTCCTGTCAGCGAATACCAAGAGACCCAGTACTTC. This gives the protein CSVPVSEYQETQYF.

The chain couples TRBV20-1 to TRBJ1-1; the D is unclear. The CDR3 totals 13 residues. V was trimmed by 3 bases and J by 5 bases, leaving 13 bases between them. Germline V gene lookup returns CDR1 DFQATT and CDR2 SNEGSKA (reference sequence). The CDR3, as DNA: TGCAGTGCTAGTAGGGCCTTGGAAACTGAAGCTTTCTTT. Translation gives CSASRALETEAFF.

The rearrangement joins TRBV7-9 to TRBJ2-1; TRBD1 aligns across 7 bases. The CDR3 contains 13 residues. The V and J ends lost 1 base and 11 bases, in that order; junction bases with no gene match: 5. Germline V gene sequence: CDR1 SEHNR, CDR2 FQNEAQ (reference sequence). The CDR3 DNA reads TGTGCCAGCAGCTTAGAGTACAGGGGCAAGCAGTTCTTC. Amino acid sequence: CASSLEYRGKQFF.

The chain couples TRBV6-5 to TRBJ2-1; D unresolved. V lost 2 bases and J 10 bases, leaving 6 bases between the germline ends. Germline V gives CDR1 MNHEY, CDR2 SVGAGI. The CDR3 covers 11 residues. The CDR3 sequence is CASSYAREQFF. As DNA, the CDR3 is TGTGCCAGCAGTTACGCGAGGGAGCAGTTCTTC.